What follows is one T cell receptor beta chain and its context. These data belong to a study of blood T cell repertoires in COVID-19. CDR3 size: 16 residues. With V trimmed by 1 base and J by 6 bases, 10 bases remained unmatched. CDR1 and CDR2 from the germline V gene are LNHDA and SQIVND (reference sequence). The data were produced by immunoSEQ multiplex PCR, yet TCRdb's version contains in-frame clones alone and is incomplete. In the table there are just over 300,000 clones, approximately 91% of which are singletons. This clonotype originated in a woman in her forties who had recovered from COVID-19. Sample: PBMCs or T cells enriched from blood (not recorded which). The V call is TRBV19, the J call TRBJ2-7; TRBD2 matches 9 bases. CDR3 region: CASSIGVLAGMSEQYF. The CDR3 DNA follows: TGTGCCAGTAGTATAGGAGTACTAGCGGGTATGTCCGAGCAGTACTTC.